Below, one TCR beta chain is given with its context. The assay was immunoSEQ multiplex PCR, and TCRdb's table has in-frame clones only and misses some. The table shows around 150,000 clones, with 70% to 90% occurring only once. The source of the sample is a study of T cell responses to AZD1222 COVID-19 vaccine. V lost 6 bases to trimming and J lost 1 base, with 9 bases between them. The CDR3 has 13 residues. The chain joins TRBV12-3 or TRBV12-4 to TRBJ1-2, with D unclear. The specimen was peripheral blood, collected on day 0 of AZD1222 vaccination. This receptor was taken from an adult in good health. The CDR3 loop is CASRKQINYGYTF. CDR3 DNA sequence: TGTGCCAGCAGGAAACAGATTAACTATGGCTACACCTTC.